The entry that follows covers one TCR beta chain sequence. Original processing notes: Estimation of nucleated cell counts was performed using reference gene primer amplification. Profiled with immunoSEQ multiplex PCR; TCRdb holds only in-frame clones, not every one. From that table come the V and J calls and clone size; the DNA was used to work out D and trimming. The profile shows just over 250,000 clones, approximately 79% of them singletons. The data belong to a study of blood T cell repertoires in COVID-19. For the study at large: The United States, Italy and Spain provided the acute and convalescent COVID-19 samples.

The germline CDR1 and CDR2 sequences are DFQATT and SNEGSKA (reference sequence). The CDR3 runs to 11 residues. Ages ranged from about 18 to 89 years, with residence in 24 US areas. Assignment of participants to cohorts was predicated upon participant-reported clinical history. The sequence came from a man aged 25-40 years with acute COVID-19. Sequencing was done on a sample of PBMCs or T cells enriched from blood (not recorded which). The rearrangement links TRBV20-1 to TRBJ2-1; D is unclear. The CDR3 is CRVRLENEQFF. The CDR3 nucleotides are TGCAGGGTAAGATTAGAAAATGAGCAGTTCTTC.